This TCR beta chain was documented in a study of blood T cell repertoires in COVID-19. For the study at large: Samples representing acute and convalescent COVID-19 were sourced from the United States, Italy and Spain. T cells, B-cell-depleted T cells, or PBMCs supplied cDNA or gDNA.

Under the authors' procedure: Reference gene primer amplification yielded estimated nucleated cell counts. The data were produced by immunoSEQ multiplex PCR, yet TCRdb's version contains in-frame clones alone and is incomplete. The DNA was the basis for D and trimming; V, J and clone size are from that table. This table has more than 80,000 clones, 86% appearing once. The germline gives CDR1 SGHRS, CDR2 YFSETQ. V was clipped by 0 bases and J by 3 bases; unmatched bases: 2. The length of the CDR3 is 15 residues. This TCR came from a middle-aged man with active COVID-19. The V gene is TRBV5-1, the J gene TRBJ2-7; 11 bases line up with TRBD1. The material sequenced was peripheral blood. DNA for the CDR3: TGCGCCAGCAGCTTGGGTGGGACAGGGGGCTACGAGCAGTACTTC. Encoded protein: CASSLGGTGGYEQYF.